This record concerns one T cell receptor beta chain sequence. No antigen is known for it. This sample stems from a study of cytomegalovirus exposure and HLA in healthy donors. General study results and limits: Rarity held for most TCR sequences, but there were some public TCRs that occurred in many donors. Among the sequence variants, a highly shared cluster was likely an artifact of sequencing.

With 2 bases clipped from V and 3 bases from J, the junction kept 10 bases outside the gene matches. Germline V lookup: CDR1 SGHVS, CDR2 FNYEAQ. The CDR3 runs 17 residues. In the PCR, 60 Vbeta and 13 Jbeta primers were used. Sequencing was performed with immunoSEQ multiplex PCR; in TCRdb, only in-frame clones are kept and a portion is missing. The sample includes around 240,000 clones, about 80% seen only once; the top ten take approximately 5.3%. The sequencing input was PBMCs. The gene calls are TRBV7-6 and TRBJ2-3; 8 nucleotides agree with TRBD2. The clonotype was recovered from a woman aged 40 to 50 in good health and CMV-seropositive. This chain's CDR3 is CASSLYQAGAGTDTQYF. In nucleotides, the CDR3 is TGTGCCAGCAGCTTATATCAAGCGGGAGCCGGAACAGATACGCAGTATTTT.